The 25 T cell receptor beta chains below all came from one sample that was sequenced in a study of shared clonotypes between healthy human individuals (dated by TCRdb to the early 2020s). Library prep was done by the immunoSEQ multiplex PCR assay. In TCRdb, the immuneACCESS table is reduced to in-frame sequences with V and J assigned. These tables do not hold every clone; where another copy was compared, an unresolved V gene accounts for under half, and the others remain unexplained. For this sample the table gives about 2.3 million clones, of which less than 95% were detected only once. Around 0.35% of the sample is held by the ten biggest clonotypes. Source material: naive CD4+ T cells from PBMCs. The cell subset or site label for this specimen denotes: CD45RA+ positively selected. These receptors were obtained from a man aged 18 to 29 in good health. Some clones in this sample may be carry-over from other donors' samples.

The rearrangement uses TRBV2 and TRBJ2-7; D is uncertain. The CDR3 consists of 14 residues. The germline CDR1 and CDR2 sequences are SNHLY and FYNNEI. Trimming took 6 bases from V and 6 from J, leaving 18 bases between them. The CDR3 region is CASSKDTRLGEQYF. The CDR3 DNA reads TGTGCCAGCAGCAAAGACACCCGATTGGGCGAGCAGTACTTC.

On this clone itself: The same CDR3 is also encoded by other DNA sequences in this sample. J is TRBJ1-1 and V is TRBV29-1; perhaps TRBD1 as D (5 bases). The V end was cut by 5 bases, the J end by 1 base, with 8 bases between. There are 12 residues in the CDR3. The V gene's germline CDR1 is SQVTM and CDR2 ANQGSEA. The CDR3 DNA sequence: TGCAGCGTTTCTCAGGGGAACACTGAAGCTTTCTTT. Encoded protein: CSVSQGNTEAFF.

This sequence joins TRBV6-5 and TRBJ2-7, with TRBD2 as a possible D gene (7 bases). V shed 2 bases and J shed 2 bases, with 16 bases lying between them. Germline CDR1 reads MNHEY; CDR2 reads SVGAGI. The CDR3 covers 16 residues. As DNA, the CDR3 is TGTGCCAGCAGTTACGGGGGCGGGAGTTCCCCCTACGAGCAGTACTTC. Translating it yields CASSYGGGSSPYEQYF.

The rearrangement uses TRBV5-1 and TRBJ2-7, with D uncertain. The V gene's germline CDR1 is SGHRS and CDR2 YFSETQ. The CDR3 loop spans 16 amino acids. V lost 4 bases, J lost 2 bases, and 19 bases lay in between. The CDR3 spells CASSPTSGPRTYEQYF. The CDR3 DNA reads TGCGCCAGCAGCCCAACATCCGGCCCACGCACCTACGAGCAGTACTTC.

Comments on this clone: The sample has other DNA sequences that encode this CDR3 too. The gene calls are TRBV27 and TRBJ1-1; perhaps TRBD1 as D (5 bases). Per germline, CDR1 MNHEY and CDR2 SMNVEV (reference sequence). The CDR3 consists of 13 residues. Deletions cut 2 bases from V and 3 bases from J, with 7 bases between. CDR3 nucleotide sequence: TGTGCCAGCAGTTTAAGCAGGGACACTGAAGCTTTCTTT. Encoded protein: CASSLSRDTEAFF.

This clone came up a few times. This CDR3 is also generated by other DNA sequences in the sample. The chain recombines TRBV18 with TRBJ1-1, with 9 nucleotides matching TRBD1. CDR1 and CDR2 (germline): KGHSH, LQKENI. The V and J ends lost 3 bases and 2 bases, in that order; junction bases with no gene match: 4. The CDR3 extends over 15 amino acids. CDR3 nucleotides: TGTGCCAGCTCACCTGGACAGGGGCGTAACACTGAAGCTTTCTTT. Translation: CASSPGQGRNTEAFF. Full variable domain (missing parts from reference TRBV18 and TRBJ1-1): NAGVMQNPRHLVRRRGQEARLRCSPMKGHSHVYWYRQLPEEGLKFMVYLQKENIIDESGMPKERFSAEFPKEGPSILRIQQVVRGDSAAYFCASSPGQGRNTEAFFGQGTRLTVV.

The chain uses TRBV29-1 and TRBJ2-1, with 10 bases fitting TRBD1. In germline, CDR1 is SQVTM, CDR2 ANQGSEA. V shed 7 bases and J 2 bases; nucleotides not matched to a gene: 5. The CDR3 extends over 14 amino acids. The CDR3 nucleotides are TGCAGCGCCCGGGACAGGGGCGCCTACAATGAGCAGTTCTTC. Protein sequence: CSARDRGAYNEQFF.

This rearrangement joins TRBV19 to TRBJ1-2; D unclear. V dropped 5 bases and J dropped 3 bases, with 22 bases sitting between them. CDR1 and CDR2 from the germline V gene are LNHDA and SQIVND (reference sequence). The CDR3 runs to 17 residues. CDR3 loop: CASSSPFLHITDYGYTF. The CDR3 DNA sequence: TGTGCCAGTAGTTCCCCCTTTCTGCACATAACGGACTATGGCTACACCTTC.

The V gene is TRBV27, the J gene TRBJ1-2, with TRBD1 matching 7 bases. Trimming took 5 bases from V and 4 from J; bases not matched to a gene: 13. Germline V CDR1 and CDR2: MNHEY, SMNVEV (reference sequence). This CDR3 contains 16 residues. The CDR3 coding sequence is TGTGCCAGCAGTCTAGAGAACACAGGGGTAAGCTATGGCTACACCTTC. This encodes CASSLENTGVSYGYTF.

This chain connects TRBV7-9 to TRBJ2-7, with 7 bases matching TRBD2. Germline V lookup: CDR1 SEHNR, CDR2 FQNEAQ (reference sequence). Unmatched junction bases numbered 6, after V lost 5 bases and J lost 2 bases. The CDR3 consists of 14 residues. The chain's CDR3 is CASSLGLAAYEQYF. CDR3 in DNA: TGTGCCAGCAGCCTTGGCCTAGCGGCCTACGAGCAGTACTTC.

The chain links TRBV4-1 to TRBJ1-2; no firm D call. CDR3 length: 15 residues. CDR1 MGHRA and CDR2 YSYEKL come from the germline V gene. Trimming cost V 0 bases and J 2 bases, with 10 bases left between them. In DNA, the CDR3 is TGCGCCAGCAGCCAAGATGGCAGAAACAACTATGGCTACACCTTC. It yields the protein CASSQDGRNNYGYTF.

The chain couples TRBV25-1 to TRBJ2-3; 8 positions agree with TRBD1. The CDR3 extends over 17 amino acids. The J segment lost 1 base and the V segment lost 3 bases, leaving 9 bases of the junction unmatched. Germline CDR1 is MGHDK and CDR2 is SYGVNS. The CDR3 loop is CASSEIRGQGRTDTQYF. The CDR3 DNA sequence: TGTGCCAGCAGTGAGATCAGGGGGCAAGGGCGCACAGATACGCAGTATTTT.

The V call is TRBV6-1, the J call TRBJ2-7, with D uncertain. V was trimmed by 7 bases and J by 3 bases, leaving 16 bases between them. Germline V gene data show CDR1 as MNHNS and CDR2 as SASEGT. The CDR3 is 14 residues long. The CDR3 protein is CASTKTATVYEQYF. The CDR3 nucleotides read TGTGCCAGCACCAAAACAGCTACCGTCTACGAGCAGTACTTC.

The chain recombines TRBV7-9 with TRBJ2-7, with D perhaps matching TRBD1 (6 bases). Looked up from germline, CDR1 is SEHNR and CDR2 is FQNEAQ (reference sequence). Trimming stripped 2 bases from V and 0 bases from J, with 11 bases between. The CDR3 spans 15 residues. DNA for the CDR3: TGTGCCAGCAGCTTAACAGGGCTAAGCTCCTACGAGCAGTACTTC. Its translation is CASSLTGLSSYEQYF.

This clone has only a few counts. V gene TRBV6-1 combines with J gene TRBJ1-1, with D hard to call. V was pared by 6 bases and J by 2 bases, with 10 bases between. The CDR3 spans 13 residues. The germline gives CDR1 MNHNS, CDR2 SASEGT. For the CDR3, the DNA is TGTGCCAGCAGCCCAACACGTAACACTGAAGCTTTCTTT. It translates to CASSPTRNTEAFF.

CDR3 region: CASSLSSLQDPYQPQHF. The CDR3 nucleotides are TGTGCCAGCAGTTTATCGAGCCTTCAGGACCCTTATCAGCCCCAGCATTTT. V is TRBV27 and J is TRBJ1-5; D is ambiguous. CDR3 length: 17 residues. V dropped 0 bases and J dropped 5 bases, with 17 bases sitting between them. CDR1 is MNHEY, CDR2 SMNVEV, per germline (reference sequence).

This chain links TRBV5-1 with TRBJ2-1, with 14 bases that match TRBD2. After removal of 5 bases from V and 7 bases from J, the junction contained 5 bases not matched to a gene. Germline CDR1 SGHRS, CDR2 YFSETQ. The CDR3 spans 15 residues. In DNA form, the CDR3 reads TGCGCCAGCAGGAGGGGACTAGCGGGAGATAATGAGCAGTTCTTC. Its protein product is CASRRGLAGDNEQFF.

The V and J genes are TRBV6-5 and TRBJ2-1; 11 bases line up with TRBD2. Germline V gene lookup returns CDR1 MNHEY and CDR2 SVGAGI. V lost 5 bases, J lost 10 bases, and 10 bases stayed unmatched. This CDR3 comprises 15 residues. The CDR3 reads CASSSTSGGLREQFF. The CDR3 DNA reads as TGTGCCAGCAGTAGTACTAGCGGGGGTTTGCGGGAGCAGTTCTTC.

CDR3 in amino acids: CASSQGQKQYF. The CDR3 DNA follows: TGTGCCAGCAGTCAAGGACAGAAGCAGTACTTC. This rearrangement joins TRBV6-6 to TRBJ2-7; D may be TRBD1 (6 bases). The CDR3 covers 11 residues. CDR1 is MNHNY and CDR2 is SVGAGI in the germline V gene (reference sequence). V lost 5 bases and J lost 8, with 10 bases in between.

The chain joins TRBV10-3 to TRBJ2-3, with D maybe TRBD1 (6 bases). Looked up from germline, CDR1 is ENHRY and CDR2 is SYGVKD. This CDR3 comprises 14 residues. Trimming stripped 5 bases from V and 3 bases from J, with 12 bases between. The CDR3, as DNA: TGTGCCATCAGTCCCGGACAGATAACAGATACGCAGTATTTT. As protein: CAISPGQITDTQYF.

The genes are TRBV7-8 and TRBJ2-5, with a possible D match to TRBD1 (6 bases). The V gene lost 5 bases and the J gene lost 2 bases, with 12 bases spanning the gap. Germline CDR1 and CDR2: SGHVS and FQNEAQ. CDR3 length equals 14 residues. CDR3 nucleotide sequence: TGTGCCAGCAGCACCCGGCAGGGGCAAGAGACCCAGTACTTC. Translating it yields CASSTRQGQETQYF.

The gene calls are TRBV18 and TRBJ2-3; maybe TRBD2 (6 bases). Trimming shortened V by 1 base and J by 0 bases, and 14 bases separated the two germline ends. The CDR3 contains 17 residues. Germline assignment: CDR1 KGHSH and CDR2 LQKENI. The CDR3 DNA sequence: TGTGCCAGCTCACCACTAGATTCCAGCGGGAGCACAGATACGCAGTATTTT. Its protein product is CASSPLDSSGSTDTQYF.

The chain couples TRBV7-9 to TRBJ2-4, with 9 bases identical to TRBD1. The CDR3 is 19 residues long. Germline V gene lookup returns CDR1 SEHNR and CDR2 FQNEAQ (reference sequence). The V segment lost 5 bases and the J segment 0 bases; nucleotides outside the gene matches: 14. The DNA for the CDR3 is TGTGCCAGCAGCCTGAGGACAGGGGCTCTAGGCTTAGCCAAAAACATTCAGTACTTC. It specifies CASSLRTGALGLAKNIQYF.

J is TRBJ1-2 and V is TRBV7-2, with 7 bases aligning to TRBD1. Germline V gives CDR1 SGHTA, CDR2 FQGNSA. V gave up 5 bases and J gave up 4 bases; unmatched junction bases: 10. The length of the CDR3 is 15 residues. CDR3 protein: CASSPYQGVSYGYTF. CDR3 sequence (DNA): TGTGCCAGCAGCCCCTATCAGGGGGTTTCCTATGGCTACACCTTC.

Worth noting for this clone: Other DNA sequences in this specimen translate into the identical CDR3. V usage is TRBV18 and J usage is TRBJ2-1; D perhaps matches TRBD2 (6 bases). V was shortened by 4 bases and J by 0 bases, with 10 bases between the two germline ends. Germline V gene lookup returns CDR1 KGHSH and CDR2 LQKENI. The length of the CDR3 is 15 residues. The CDR3 spells CASSLSGYSYNEQFF. In nucleotides, the CDR3 is TGTGCCAGCTCACTTAGCGGATACTCCTACAATGAGCAGTTCTTC. Full variable domain (remainder filled in from reference TRBV18 and TRBJ2-1): NAGVMQNPRHLVRRRGQEARLRCSPMKGHSHVYWYRQLPEEGLKFMVYLQKENIIDESGMPKERFSAEFPKEGPSILRIQQVVRGDSAAYFCASSLSGYSYNEQFFGPGTRLTVL.